The 30 T cell receptor beta chains below come from one sample, sequenced in a study of blood T cells in healthy people across ages. Through a sample-barcoded 5' primer and a J-beta primer mix, a second PCR was run for roughly 7 to 12 cycles. TCRdb ran MiXCR on the 5' RACE reads and lists one entry per CDR3 protein. The table has around 580,000 distinct CDR3 sequences, roughly 48% seen once. The sequencing sample was made of blood. Every receptor here comes from an older man in good health.

This clonotype was observed a handful of times. The rearrangement links TRBV5-1 to TRBJ2-1, with 7 positions matching TRBD2. J was trimmed by 0 bases and V by 2 bases; bases with no gene match: 5. Germline loops: CDR1 SGHRS, CDR2 YFSETQ. The CDR3 covers 16 residues. The CDR3 is CASSFLAASSYNEQFF. As DNA, the CDR3 is TGCGCCAGCAGCTTTCTAGCGGCGAGCTCCTACAATGAGCAGTTCTTC. Together with reference TRBV5-1 and TRBJ2-1, the CDR3 gives the full variable domain: KAGVTQTPRYLIKTRGQQVTLSCSPISGHRSVSWYQQTPGQGLQFLFEYFSETQRNKGNFPGRFSGRQFSNSRSEMNVSTLELGDSALYLCASSFLAASSYNEQFFGPGTRLTVL.

This chain uses TRBV3-1 with TRBJ2-1; D could derive from TRBD1 or TRBD2 (6 bases each). Deletions cut 8 bases from V and 6 bases from J, with 11 bases between. Germline V lookup: CDR1 LGHDT, CDR2 YNNKEL (reference sequence). This CDR3 comprises 12 residues. CDR3 sequence (DNA): TGTGCCAGCGGGGGGCCCGGCAATGAGCAGTTCTTC. Its protein product is CASGGPGNEQFF.

This clonotype has just a few counts. The rearrangement joins TRBV6-2 or TRBV6-3 to TRBJ1-1; no firm D call. Germline CDR1 and CDR2: MNHEY and SVGEGT. V gave up 2 bases and J gave up 1 base, with 5 bases separating them. There are 13 residues in the CDR3. The CDR3: CASSYVKNTEAFF. The DNA for the CDR3 is TGTGCCAGCAGTTACGTAAAGAACACTGAAGCTTTCTTT.

In its sample, this clonotype was seen a few times. This rearrangement joins TRBV20-1 to TRBJ2-1; 7 positions agree with TRBD2. Germline V gives CDR1 DFQATT, CDR2 SNEGSKA (reference sequence). Trimming took 6 bases from V and 2 from J; bases not matched to a gene: 10. The CDR3 runs to 15 residues. DNA for the CDR3: TGCAGTGCCCCGCCGGGCGGGAGACCCTACAATGAGCAGTTCTTC. This gives the protein CSAPPGGRPYNEQFF.

V usage is TRBV7-2 and J usage is TRBJ2-2, with 13 bases that match TRBD2. The CDR3 is 17 residues long. CDR1 is SGHTA, CDR2 FQGNSA, per germline. J was trimmed by 1 base and V by 5 bases; bases with no gene match: 4. This chain's CDR3 is CASSRTSGGLNTGELFF. The DNA for the CDR3 is TGTGCCAGCAGCCGGACTAGCGGGGGATTGAACACCGGGGAGCTGTTTTTT.

This clonotype was seen only a few times. The chain uses TRBV2 and TRBJ2-1, with a weak D call TRBD2 (5 bases). Germline CDR1 SNHLY, CDR2 FYNNEI. Trimming left V 2 bases short and J 3 bases short, with 11 bases between. The CDR3 loop spans 15 amino acids. The CDR3 reads CASSEWASLYNEQFF. The DNA for the CDR3 is TGTGCCAGCAGTGAATGGGCTAGCCTCTACAATGAGCAGTTCTTC.

This sequence joins TRBV20-1 and TRBJ2-1; 10 nucleotides match TRBD2. The CDR3 has 15 residues. Germline CDR1 reads DFQATT; CDR2 reads SNEGSKA (reference sequence). V lost 3 bases, J lost 4 bases, and 6 bases stayed unmatched. The CDR3 loop is CSASPGTSEYNEQFF. The DNA for the CDR3 is TGCAGTGCTAGCCCCGGGACTAGCGAATACAATGAGCAGTTCTTC.

The V and J genes are TRBV6-2 or TRBV6-3 and TRBJ2-7, with D unresolved. The germline gives CDR1 MNHEY, CDR2 SVGEGT. Trimming stripped 8 bases from V and 2 bases from J, with 16 bases between. The CDR3 totals 14 residues. As DNA, the CDR3 is TGTGCCAGCGGAGATCCCGGATCCACCTACGAGCAGTACTTC. Translated: CASGDPGSTYEQYF.

There are a few counts of this clonotype. V is TRBV10-1 and J is TRBJ1-2; a possible D gene is TRBD1 (6 bases). This CDR3 is 14 amino acids long. Germline V gives CDR1 WNHNN, CDR2 SYGVQD (reference sequence). The ends were cut back, 5 bases at V and 2 bases at J, with 12 bases in the middle. CDR3 in amino acids: CASSPQGLNYGYTF. The CDR3 region has the DNA TGCGCCAGCAGTCCACAGGGCCTGAACTATGGCTACACCTTC.

A note on this clonotype: One end of the junction fails to match germline, which may point to a read error. The DNA for the CDR3 is TGCGCCGGCAGCTTGACCCAGGGGGGCACAGATACGCAGTATTTT. It encodes CAGSLTQGGTDTQYF. The V call is TRBV5-1, the J call TRBJ2-3; 7 positions agree with TRBD1. CDR1 and CDR2 from the germline V gene are SGHRS and YFSETQ. This CDR3 spans 15 amino acids.

There are a few counts of this clonotype. The germline gene is not matched at one end of the junction; a read error may be the cause. This rearrangement joins TRBV7-9 to TRBJ1-2; no clear D. The CDR3 runs 12 residues. Germline values: CDR1 SEHNR, CDR2 FQNEAQ (reference sequence). As DNA, the CDR3 is TGTTCCAGCAGCTTAGCTAACTATGGCTACACCTTC. Residues: CSSSLANYGYTF.

The chain couples TRBV7-2 to TRBJ1-5; weak D call: TRBD1 (5 bases). This CDR3 is built from 18 residues. Germline V gene data show CDR1 as SGHTA and CDR2 as FQGNSA. Trimming cost V 0 bases and J 2 bases, with 17 bases left between them. CDR3 sequence (DNA): TGTGCCAGCAGCTTAGCGCGGACAATCAAAAAGGGCAATCAGCCCCAGCATTTT. Amino acid sequence: CASSLARTIKKGNQPQHF.

A few counts support this clonotype. The chain is built from TRBV7-2 and TRBJ2-7, with D tentatively TRBD1 (5 bases). V was trimmed by 4 bases and J by 8 bases, leaving 18 bases between them. This CDR3 has 14 amino acids. Germline-derived CDR1 and CDR2 are SGHTA and FQGNSA. The CDR3 region is CASSSETTGLKQYF. CDR3 DNA: TGTGCCAGCAGCTCCGAAACCACAGGCCTGAAGCAGTACTTC.

The chain joins TRBV7-3 to TRBJ2-1; 7 bases match TRBD2. The germline V gene has CDR1 SGHTA and CDR2 FQGTGA. There are 13 residues in the CDR3. Unmatched junction bases numbered 7, after V lost 6 bases and J lost 8 bases. CDR3: CASRFGTTDEQFF. The CDR3 DNA reads as TGTGCCAGCAGGTTTGGGACTACGGATGAGCAGTTCTTC.

CDR3 DNA sequence: TGTGCCAGCAGCCCGAGTGGGGCAGGGGGTACTGAAGCTTTCTTT. It translates to CASSPSGAGGTEAFF. The V gene is TRBV7-9, the J gene TRBJ1-1; 7 nucleotides match TRBD1. The CDR3 loop spans 15 amino acids. The germline CDR1 and CDR2 sequences are SEHNR and FQNEAQ (reference sequence). J gave up 5 bases and V 5 bases, and 11 bases lay outside the gene matches.

J is TRBJ1-5 and V is TRBV11-2; D may be TRBD1 (6 bases). Germline-derived CDR1 and CDR2 are SGHAT and FQNNGV. The CDR3 spans 16 residues. Between the trimmed V and J ends, which lost 2 bases and 3 bases, there was a span of 14 bases. The CDR3 protein is CASSLRSDSLNQPQHF. CDR3 DNA: TGTGCCAGCAGCTTACGTTCGGACAGCCTCAATCAGCCCCAGCATTTT.

This clonotype was seen more than once but under ten times. This chain connects TRBV5-5 to TRBJ2-3; 8 nucleotides line up with TRBD2. Germline lookup yields CDR1 SGHKS and CDR2 YYEKEE (reference sequence). This CDR3 spans 18 amino acids. V shed 1 base, J shed 6 bases, and the junction held 16 bases outside the gene matches. In nucleotides, the CDR3 is TGTGCCAGCAGCTTGCATCCCGACGGGGGGGTCGGGGGGGATACGCAGTATTTT. Its translation is CASSLHPDGGVGGDTQYF. The whole variable domain, filled in from reference TRBV5-5 and TRBJ2-3, reads DAGVTQSPTHLIKTRGQQVTLRCSPISGHKSVSWYQQVLGQGPQFIFQYYEKEERGRGNFPDRFSARQFPNYSSELNVNALLLGDSALYLCASSLHPDGGVGGDTQYFGPGTRLTVL.

V gene TRBV20-1 combines with J gene TRBJ1-2; D gene unclear. Germline V gene sequence: CDR1 DFQATT, CDR2 SNEGSKA (reference sequence). The CDR3 extends over 14 amino acids. Deletions cut 3 bases from V and 8 bases from J, with 19 bases between. The CDR3 nucleotides are TGCAGTGCTAGTCTCCCACTTAGTGGGGAGGGCTACACCTTC. Protein product: CSASLPLSGEGYTF.

This clonotype was counted between two and nine times. This sequence joins TRBV6-2 or TRBV6-3 and TRBJ2-7; 8 nucleotides align to TRBD1. There are 14 residues in the CDR3. Germline V gene data show CDR1 as MNHEY and CDR2 as SVGEGT. With V trimmed by 7 bases and J by 3 bases, 8 bases remained unmatched. The CDR3 spells CASKRTGSFYEQYF. DNA for the CDR3: TGTGCCAGCAAACGGACAGGGTCTTTCTACGAGCAGTACTTC.

Only one count was recorded for this clonotype. V usage is TRBV7-2 and J usage is TRBJ2-1, with D possibly matching TRBD1 (6 bases). Germline V gene sequence: CDR1 SGHTA, CDR2 FQGNSA. V dropped 1 base and J dropped 2 bases, with 9 bases sitting between them. The CDR3 loop spans 15 amino acids. CDR3 loop: CASSLGGQTYNEQFF. The CDR3 DNA reads TGTGCCAGCAGCTTAGGAGGACAGACCTACAATGAGCAGTTCTTC.

The chain couples TRBV10-3 to TRBJ2-7, with D perhaps TRBD1 (6 bases). Germline CDR1 reads ENHRY; CDR2 reads SYGVKD. This CDR3 has 15 residues. The germline V and J ends were trimmed by 10 bases and 9 bases, with 28 bases remaining between them. The DNA of the CDR3 is TGTGCCACGACCGAACCAGGGGCCTCCAATGATGGGCAGTACTTC. It is translated as CATTEPGASNDGQYF.

The chain recombines TRBV20-1 with TRBJ1-2; no firm D call. This CDR3 has 12 amino acids. From germline, CDR1 is DFQATT and CDR2 SNEGSKA (reference sequence). The CDR3 protein is CSAREKGYGYTF. The CDR3 DNA sequence: TGCAGCGCCAGAGAAAAGGGTTATGGCTACACCTTC.

This clonotype was found many times. V usage is TRBV6-6 and J usage is TRBJ2-7, with D unclear. This CDR3 is built from 13 residues. Looked up from germline, CDR1 is MNHNY and CDR2 is SVGAGI (reference sequence). V was shortened by 6 bases and J by 0 bases, with 9 bases between the two germline ends. The CDR3 DNA sequence: TGTGCCAGCAGCCAGCCCTCCTCCTACGAGCAGTACTTC. Translated: CASSQPSSYEQYF.

V is TRBV7-3 and J is TRBJ2-1; no firm D call. CDR3 length: 16 residues. CDR1 SGHTA and CDR2 FQGTGA come from the germline V gene. The V end was cut by 5 bases, the J end by 0 bases, with 14 bases between. DNA for the CDR3: TGTGCCAGCAGCCCGCCTGGACGCTACTCCTACAATGAGCAGTTCTTC. Encoded protein: CASSPPGRYSYNEQFF.

On this clonotype: Likely a read error: the CDR3 ends without its conserved phenylalanine or tryptophan. This chain links TRBV20-1 with TRBJ2-4; 10 positions match TRBD2. The end of the DNA fits TRBJ2-5 better, so the J call may be wrong. The CDR3 runs 16 residues. Germline V gene data show CDR1 as DFQATT and CDR2 as SNEGSKA (reference sequence). This CDR3 reads CSAPGASGSWEETQYV. The CDR3 DNA reads as TGCAGTGCTCCGGGAGCTAGCGGGAGCTGGGAAGAGACCCAGTACGTC.

This sequence joins TRBV20-1 and TRBJ1-5; weak D call: TRBD1 (6 bases). Germline CDR1 and CDR2: DFQATT and SNEGSKA (reference sequence). This CDR3 region has 16 residues. Trimming removed 1 base from V and 1 base from J, with 14 bases in between. CDR3 DNA sequence: TGCAGTGCTAGAGGTCACAGGGAGTTAAGCAATCAGCCCCAGCATTTT. Its translation: CSARGHRELSNQPQHF.

Here the CDR3 DNA reads TGTGCCAGCAGCTTAGCGGTGGGGGGTCAGAACTATGGCTACACCTTC. Its protein product is CASSLAVGGQNYGYTF. The chain uses TRBV7-2 and TRBJ1-2; D might be TRBD1 (5 bases). CDR1 is SGHTA, CDR2 FQGNSA, per germline. V gave up 0 bases and J gave up 2 bases, with 13 bases separating them. This CDR3 region has 16 residues.

The J gene is TRBJ2-3, the V gene TRBV6-5, with 7 nucleotides matching TRBD1. The CDR3 has 14 amino acids. The J segment lost 1 base and the V segment lost 4 bases, leaving 2 bases of the junction unmatched. Germline V gives CDR1 MNHEY, CDR2 SVGAGI. The CDR3 loop reads CASSWDRGTDTQYF. In nucleotides, the CDR3 is TGTGCCAGCAGTTGGGACAGAGGCACAGATACGCAGTATTTT.

This chain joins TRBV29-1 and TRBJ1-1; D call uncertain. The CDR3 covers 12 residues. V was cut by 4 bases and J by 2 bases, with 8 bases left in between. CDR1 and CDR2 from the germline V gene are SQVTM and ANQGSEA. CDR3 loop: CSVAISNTEAFF. CDR3 nucleotides: TGCAGCGTTGCAATCAGCAACACTGAAGCTTTCTTT.

This clonotype was observed a handful of times. The V gene is TRBV6-2 or TRBV6-3, the J gene TRBJ2-1; D remains ambiguous. V lost 7 bases and J 3 bases, leaving 7 bases between the germline ends. CDR1 and CDR2 from the germline V gene are MNHEY and SVGEGT. The CDR3 sequence is 12 residues long. In DNA form, the CDR3 reads TGTGCCAGCACTGACCTCTACAATGAGCAGTTCTTC. The encoded protein is CASTDLYNEQFF.